A selection of T cell receptor beta chains follows, all from one sample in a study of blood T cell repertoires in COVID-19. Assay used: immunoSEQ multiplex PCR; TCRdb lists only in-frame clones, some missing. The sample consists of some 42,000 clones, approximately 91% of them appearing once. Sequences were obtained from peripheral blood. Receptors were obtained from a human donor in a cohort sampled during active COVID-19. CDR3s leave out the opening cysteine and the closing phenylalanine or tryptophan.

v_gene | CDR3aa
TRBV21-1 | ASGTGRIFSGANVLT
TRBV11-2 | ASARDSVSYGYT
TRBV9 | ASSGGQSLGSPLH
TRBV27 | ASGLTRDSGDEQY
TRBV24-1 | ATSDRGYEQY
TRBV3-1/TRBV3-2 | ASSPGGRNTGELF
TRBV5-4 | ASSLGQGDNYGYT
TRBV5-5 | ASSEVPWDRVDTEAF
TRBV10-2 | ASSPGVGQPQH
TRBV15 | ATSRENLLNTEAF
TRBV11-2 | ASSLRQDRGFGYTEAF
TRBV4-1 | ASSQDLSRGRQPQH
TRBV11-2 | ASSLVGTPANTEAF
TRBV5-6 | ASSFNPIPLDYGYT
TRBV11-2 | ASSLSRAWGQAISYEQY
TRBV18 | ASSPLTGGTYEQY
TRBV27 | ASSLRDRTYNEQF